This T cell receptor beta chain was captured by sequencing in a study of T cell repertoires in cytomegalovirus infection. Findings of the study overall: HLA-C-restricted TCR beta clonotypes specific for CMV led the ex vivo response.

TCRdb passed the reads through MiXCR, listing each CDR3 protein once. The sample records just under 300,000 distinct CDR3 sequences, about 9.1% being singletons. Ten or more counts support this clonotype. No antigen is known for it. The germline V gene has CDR1 SGHNT and CDR2 YYREEE (reference sequence). This CDR3 has 15 amino acids. V dropped 4 bases and J dropped 0; count of bases not matched to a gene: 5. The source is a human donor in good health (CMV status not recorded). Some clones in this sample may be carry-over from other donors' samples. Sequenced: PBMCs. The gene calls are TRBV5-4 and TRBJ2-5, with 8 bases lining up with TRBD2. CDR3 residues: CASSLGGGYQETQYF. DNA for the CDR3: TGTGCCAGCAGCCTCGGGGGGGGATACCAAGAGACCCAGTACTTC.